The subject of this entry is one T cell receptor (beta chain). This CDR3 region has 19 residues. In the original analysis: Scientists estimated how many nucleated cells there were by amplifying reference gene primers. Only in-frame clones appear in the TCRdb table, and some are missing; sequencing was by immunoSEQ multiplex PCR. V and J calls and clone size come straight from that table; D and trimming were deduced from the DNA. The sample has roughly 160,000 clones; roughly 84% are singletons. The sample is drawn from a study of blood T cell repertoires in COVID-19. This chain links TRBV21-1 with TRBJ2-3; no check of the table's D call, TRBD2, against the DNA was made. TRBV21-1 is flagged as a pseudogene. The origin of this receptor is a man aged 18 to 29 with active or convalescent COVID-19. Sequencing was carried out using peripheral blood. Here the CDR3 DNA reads TGTGCCAGCAGCGCAAAACCCAGGACTAGCGGGAGTCCCACAGATACGCAGTATTTT. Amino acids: CASSAKPRTSGSPTDTQYF.